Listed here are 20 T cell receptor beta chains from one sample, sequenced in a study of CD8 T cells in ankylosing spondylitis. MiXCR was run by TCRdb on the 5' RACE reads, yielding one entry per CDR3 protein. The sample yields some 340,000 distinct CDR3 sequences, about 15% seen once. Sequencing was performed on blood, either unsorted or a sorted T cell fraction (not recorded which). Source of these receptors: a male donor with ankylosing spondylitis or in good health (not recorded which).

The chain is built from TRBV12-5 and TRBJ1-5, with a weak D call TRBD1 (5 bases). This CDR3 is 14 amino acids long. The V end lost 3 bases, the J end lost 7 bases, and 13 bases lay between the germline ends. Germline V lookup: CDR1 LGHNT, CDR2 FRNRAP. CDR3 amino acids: CASGFPGGAQPQHF. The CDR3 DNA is TGTGCTAGTGGTTTTCCCGGGGGTGCGCAGCCCCAGCATTTT.

CDR3 sequence (DNA): TGTGCCACGTCAACAGGGTCCAATCAGCCCCAGCATTTT. Its translation: CATSTGSNQPQHF. V is TRBV3-1 and J is TRBJ1-5; a possible D gene is TRBD1 (6 bases). This CDR3 contains 13 residues. CDR1 and CDR2 (germline): LGHDT, YNNKEL (reference sequence). The V end lost 10 bases, the J end lost 3 bases, and 13 bases lay between the germline ends.

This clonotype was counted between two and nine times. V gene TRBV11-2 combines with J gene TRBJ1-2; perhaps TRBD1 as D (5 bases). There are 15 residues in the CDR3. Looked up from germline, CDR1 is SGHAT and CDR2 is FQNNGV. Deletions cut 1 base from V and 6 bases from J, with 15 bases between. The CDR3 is CASSLGRGVENGYTF. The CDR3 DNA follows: TGTGCCAGCAGCTTAGGAAGGGGAGTGGAGAATGGCTACACCTTC. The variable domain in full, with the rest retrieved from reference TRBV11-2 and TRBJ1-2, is EAGVAQSPRYKIIEKRQSVAFWCNPISGHATLYWYQQILGQGPKLLIQFQNNGVVDDSQLPKDRFSAERLKGVDSTLKIQPAKLEDSAVYLCASSLGRGVENGYTFGSGTRLTVV.

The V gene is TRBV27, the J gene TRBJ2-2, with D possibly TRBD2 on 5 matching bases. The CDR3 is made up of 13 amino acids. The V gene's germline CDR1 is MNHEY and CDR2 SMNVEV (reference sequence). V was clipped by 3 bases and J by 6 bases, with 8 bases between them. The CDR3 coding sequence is TGTGCCAGCAGTTTCCGGGGATCCGGGGAGCTGTTTTTT. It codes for CASSFRGSGELFF.

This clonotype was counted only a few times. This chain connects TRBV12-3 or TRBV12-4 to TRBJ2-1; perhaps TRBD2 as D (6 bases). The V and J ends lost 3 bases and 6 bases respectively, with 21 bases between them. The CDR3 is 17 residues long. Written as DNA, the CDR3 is TGTGCCAGCAGTTTTAAAGGGGAGACTAGAAGCTTCAATGAGCAGTTCTTC. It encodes CASSFKGETRSFNEQFF.

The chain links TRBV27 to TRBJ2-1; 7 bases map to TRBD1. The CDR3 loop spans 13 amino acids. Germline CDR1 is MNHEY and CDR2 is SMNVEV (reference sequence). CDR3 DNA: TGTGTCCCGGGACAGAGGATTTACAATGAGCAGTTCTTC. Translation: CVPGQRIYNEQFF.

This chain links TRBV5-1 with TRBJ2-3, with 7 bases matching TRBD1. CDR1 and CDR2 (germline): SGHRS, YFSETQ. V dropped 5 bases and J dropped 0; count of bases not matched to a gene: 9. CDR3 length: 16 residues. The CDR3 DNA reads TGCGCCAGCAGATCTCATGACAGGGCCAGCACAGATACGCAGTATTTT. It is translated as CASRSHDRASTDTQYF.

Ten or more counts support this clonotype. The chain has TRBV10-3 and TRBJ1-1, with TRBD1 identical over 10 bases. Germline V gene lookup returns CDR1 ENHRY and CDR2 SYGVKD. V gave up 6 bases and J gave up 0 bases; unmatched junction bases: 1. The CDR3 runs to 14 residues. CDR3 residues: CAIRGTGVNTEAFF. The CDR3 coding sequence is TGTGCCATCAGAGGGACAGGGGTGAACACTGAAGCTTTCTTT.

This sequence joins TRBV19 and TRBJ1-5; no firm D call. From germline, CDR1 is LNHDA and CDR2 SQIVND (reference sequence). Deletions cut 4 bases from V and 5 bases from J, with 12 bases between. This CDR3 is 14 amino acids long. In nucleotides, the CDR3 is TGTGCCAGTAGTACTCGGACGGCTTATCAGCCCCAGCATTTT. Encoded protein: CASSTRTAYQPQHF.

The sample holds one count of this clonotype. The CDR3 reads CSARDQRSYEQYF. The CDR3, as DNA: TGCAGTGCTAGAGATCAGCGGTCCTACGAGCAGTACTTC. The V gene is TRBV20-1, the J gene TRBJ2-7, with a tentative D call TRBD2 (5 bases). The CDR3 consists of 13 residues. V lost 0 bases, J lost 1 base, and 7 bases lay in between. Germline V gene data show CDR1 as DFQATT and CDR2 as SNEGSKA (reference sequence).

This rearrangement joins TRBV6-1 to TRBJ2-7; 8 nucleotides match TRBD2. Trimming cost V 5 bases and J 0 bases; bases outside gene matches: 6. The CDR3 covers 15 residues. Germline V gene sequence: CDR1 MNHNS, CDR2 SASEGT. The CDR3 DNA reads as TGTGCCAGCAGTAGCGGGGGATACACCTCCTACGAGCAGTACTTC. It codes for CASSSGGYTSYEQYF.

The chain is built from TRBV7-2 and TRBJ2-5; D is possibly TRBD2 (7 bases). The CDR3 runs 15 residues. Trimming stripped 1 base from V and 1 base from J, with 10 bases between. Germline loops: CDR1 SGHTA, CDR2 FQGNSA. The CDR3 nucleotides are TGTGCCAGCAGCTTAGTTGGGGGGGCCCAAGAGACCCAGTACTTC. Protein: CASSLVGGAQETQYF.

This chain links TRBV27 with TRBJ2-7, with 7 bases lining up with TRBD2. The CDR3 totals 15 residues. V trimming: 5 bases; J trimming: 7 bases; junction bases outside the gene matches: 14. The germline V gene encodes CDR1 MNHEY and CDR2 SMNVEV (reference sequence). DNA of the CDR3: TGTGCCAGCAGTCCCTACCCGGGCGGGGGAAGGGAGCAGTACTTC. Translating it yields CASSPYPGGGREQYF.

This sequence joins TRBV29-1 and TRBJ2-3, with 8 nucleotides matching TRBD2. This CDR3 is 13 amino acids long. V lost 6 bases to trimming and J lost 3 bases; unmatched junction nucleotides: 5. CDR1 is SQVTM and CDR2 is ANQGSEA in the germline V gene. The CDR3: CSVTSVATDTQYF. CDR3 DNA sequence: TGCAGCGTGACTAGCGTCGCGACAGATACGCAGTATTTT.

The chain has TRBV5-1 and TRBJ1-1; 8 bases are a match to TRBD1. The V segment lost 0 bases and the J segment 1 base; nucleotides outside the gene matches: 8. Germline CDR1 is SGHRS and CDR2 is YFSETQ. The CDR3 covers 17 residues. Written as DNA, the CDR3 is TGCGCCAGCAGCTTGGCTGGGACAGGAGACGGGAACACTGAAGCTTTCTTT. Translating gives CASSLAGTGDGNTEAFF.

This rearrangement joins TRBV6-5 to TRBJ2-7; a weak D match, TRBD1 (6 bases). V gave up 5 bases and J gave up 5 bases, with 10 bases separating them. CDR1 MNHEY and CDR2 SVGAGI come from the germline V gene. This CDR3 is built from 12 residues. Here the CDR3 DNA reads TGTGCCAGCAGTCTTCAGGGGAACGAGCAGTACTTC. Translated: CASSLQGNEQYF.

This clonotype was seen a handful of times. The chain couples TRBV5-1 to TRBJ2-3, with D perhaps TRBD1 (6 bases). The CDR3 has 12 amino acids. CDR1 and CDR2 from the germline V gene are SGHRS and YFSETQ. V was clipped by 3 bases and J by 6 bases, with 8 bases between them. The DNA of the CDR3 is TGCGCCAGCAGCTATCAGGGGGATACGCAGTATTTT. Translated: CASSYQGDTQYF.

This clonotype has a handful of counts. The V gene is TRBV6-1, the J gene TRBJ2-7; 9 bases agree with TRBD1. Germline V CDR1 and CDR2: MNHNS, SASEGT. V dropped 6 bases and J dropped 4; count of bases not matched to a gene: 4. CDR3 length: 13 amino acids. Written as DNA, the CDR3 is TGTGCCAGCAGACGGACAGGGGAATACGAGCAGTACTTC. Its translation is CASRRTGEYEQYF.

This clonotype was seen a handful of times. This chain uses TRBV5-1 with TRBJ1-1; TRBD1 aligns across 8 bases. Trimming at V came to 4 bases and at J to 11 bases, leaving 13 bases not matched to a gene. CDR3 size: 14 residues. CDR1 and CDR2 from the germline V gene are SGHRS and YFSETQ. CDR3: CASSAGTGGRRAFF. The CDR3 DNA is TGCGCCAGCAGCGCCGGGACAGGCGGACGTAGGGCTTTCTTT. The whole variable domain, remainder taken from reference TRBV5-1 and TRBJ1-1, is KAGVTQTPRYLIKTRGQQVTLSCSPISGHRSVSWYQQTPGQGLQFLFEYFSETQRNKGNFPGRFSGRQFSNSRSEMNVSTLELGDSALYLCASSAGTGGRRAFFGQGTRLTVV.

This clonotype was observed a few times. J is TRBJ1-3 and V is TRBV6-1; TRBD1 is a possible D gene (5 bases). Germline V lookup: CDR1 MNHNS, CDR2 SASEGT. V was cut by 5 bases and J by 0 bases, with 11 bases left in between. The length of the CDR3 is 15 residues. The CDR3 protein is CASSRGPSSGNTIYF. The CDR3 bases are TGTGCCAGCAGTCGGGGACCAAGCTCTGGAAACACCATATATTTT.